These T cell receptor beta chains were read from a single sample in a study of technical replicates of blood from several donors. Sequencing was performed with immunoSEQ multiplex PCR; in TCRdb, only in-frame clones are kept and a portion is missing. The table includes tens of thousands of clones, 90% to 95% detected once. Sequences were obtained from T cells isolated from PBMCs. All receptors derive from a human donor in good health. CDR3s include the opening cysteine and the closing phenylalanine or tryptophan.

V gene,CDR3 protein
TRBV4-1,CASSPRLAGDQETQYF
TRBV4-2,CASSQVFNAEGPTKNIQYF
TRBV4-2,CASSQELPGQAKNEQFF
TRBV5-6,CASSLAKGRAFLYGYTF
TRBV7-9,CASSWTSGGRETQYF
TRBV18,CASSPYRQRGTDTQYF
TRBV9,CASSVATEGWGTDTQYF
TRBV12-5,CASGPGLASSYEQYF
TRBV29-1,CSVERGNTEAFF
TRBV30,CAWSVGRGVMNNEQFF
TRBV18,CASSPPNRGSHNEQFF
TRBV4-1,CASSRIQGNEQYF
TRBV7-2,CASSLVAGGAADQPQHF
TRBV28,CASSSISGIGADTQYF
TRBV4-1,CASSQDLKGGVEAFF
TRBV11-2,CASRQLAGNPYNEQFF
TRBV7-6,CASSLDRNTEAFF
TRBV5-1,CASSLGQRETQYF
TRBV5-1,CASSDSGVATGELFF
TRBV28,CASSFRGAPNGYTF
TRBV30,CAWSLSLPGYYGYTF
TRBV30,CAWSPTVRAEAFF